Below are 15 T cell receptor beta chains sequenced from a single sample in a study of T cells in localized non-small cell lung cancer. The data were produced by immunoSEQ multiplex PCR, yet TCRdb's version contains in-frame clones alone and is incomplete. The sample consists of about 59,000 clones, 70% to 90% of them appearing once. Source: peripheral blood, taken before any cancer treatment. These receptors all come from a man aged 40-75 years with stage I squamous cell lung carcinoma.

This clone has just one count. The DNA of the CDR3 is TGTGCCAGCAGTTCACCTCGGGTATCCTACAATGAGCAGTTCTTC. Translating gives CASSSPRVSYNEQFF. This chain uses TRBV27 with TRBJ2-1; D unresolved. V was cut by 4 bases and J by 1 base, with 11 bases left in between. This CDR3 spans 15 amino acids. CDR1 is MNHEY and CDR2 is SMNVEV in the germline V gene (reference sequence).

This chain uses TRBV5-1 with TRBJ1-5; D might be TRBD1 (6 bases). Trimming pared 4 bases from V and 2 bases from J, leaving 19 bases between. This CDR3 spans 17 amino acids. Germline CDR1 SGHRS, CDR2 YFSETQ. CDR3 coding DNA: TGCGCCAGCAGCCCCGGATTGATGGGGGGCGGCAATCAGCCCCAGCATTTT. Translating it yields CASSPGLMGGGNQPQHF. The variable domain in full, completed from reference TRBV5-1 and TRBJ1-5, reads KAGVTQTPRYLIKTRGQQVTLSCSPISGHRSVSWYQQTPGQGLQFLFEYFSETQRNKGNFPGRFSGRQFSNSRSEMNVSTLELGDSALYLCASSPGLMGGGNQPQHFGDGTRLSIL.

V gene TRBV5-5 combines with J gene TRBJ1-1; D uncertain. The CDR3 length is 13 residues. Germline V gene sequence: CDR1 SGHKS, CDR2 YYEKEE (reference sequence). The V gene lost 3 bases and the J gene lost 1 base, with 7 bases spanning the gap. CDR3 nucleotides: TGTGCCAGCAGCTCGGACGGGAACACTGAAGCTTTCTTT. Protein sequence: CASSSDGNTEAFF.

CDR3 nucleotides: TGTGCCAGCATGAGAGACCAAGAGACCCAGTACTTC. Amino acids: CASMRDQETQYF. The genes are TRBV2 and TRBJ2-5, with D uncertain. Trimming removed 7 bases from V and 0 bases from J, with 6 bases in between. The CDR3 covers 12 residues. The germline CDR1 and CDR2 sequences are SNHLY and FYNNEI.

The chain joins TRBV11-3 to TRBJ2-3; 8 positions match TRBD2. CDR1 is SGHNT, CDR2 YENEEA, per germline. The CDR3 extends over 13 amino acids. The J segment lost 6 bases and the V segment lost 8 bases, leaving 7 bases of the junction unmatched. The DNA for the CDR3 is TGTGCCAGCGGGGCGGGAGGAACTGATACGCAGTATTTT. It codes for CASGAGGTDTQYF. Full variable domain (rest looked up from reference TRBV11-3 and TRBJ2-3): EAGVVQSPRYKIIEKKQPVAFWCNPISGHNTLYWYLQNLGQGPELLIRYENEEAVDDSQLPKDRFSAERLKGVDSTLKIQPAELGDSAVYLCASGAGGTDTQYFGPGTRLTVL.

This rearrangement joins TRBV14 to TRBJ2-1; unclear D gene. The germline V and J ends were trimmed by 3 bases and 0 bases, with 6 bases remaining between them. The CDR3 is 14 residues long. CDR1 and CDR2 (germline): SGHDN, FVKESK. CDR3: CASSHLSSYNEQFF. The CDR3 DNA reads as TGTGCCAGCAGCCATTTGAGCTCCTACAATGAGCAGTTCTTC.

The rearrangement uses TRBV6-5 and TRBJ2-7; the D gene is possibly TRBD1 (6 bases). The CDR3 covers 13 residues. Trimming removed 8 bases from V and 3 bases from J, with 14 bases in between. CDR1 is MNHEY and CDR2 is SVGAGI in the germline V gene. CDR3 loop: CASSRTAYYEQYF. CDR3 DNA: TGTGCCAGCTCAAGGACAGCCTACTACGAGCAGTACTTC.

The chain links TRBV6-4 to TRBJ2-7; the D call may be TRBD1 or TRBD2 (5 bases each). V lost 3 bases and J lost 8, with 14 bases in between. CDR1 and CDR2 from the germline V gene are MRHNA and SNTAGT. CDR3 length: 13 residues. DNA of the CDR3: TGTGCCAGCAGTGAGGGGCCCTCCGGGAAGCAGTACTTC. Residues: CASSEGPSGKQYF.

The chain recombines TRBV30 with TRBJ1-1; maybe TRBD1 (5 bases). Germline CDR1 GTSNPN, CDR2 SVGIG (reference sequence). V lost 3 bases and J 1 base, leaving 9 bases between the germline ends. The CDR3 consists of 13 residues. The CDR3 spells CAWRGGRNTEAFF. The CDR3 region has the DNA TGTGCCTGGAGGGGGGGTCGGAACACTGAAGCTTTCTTT.

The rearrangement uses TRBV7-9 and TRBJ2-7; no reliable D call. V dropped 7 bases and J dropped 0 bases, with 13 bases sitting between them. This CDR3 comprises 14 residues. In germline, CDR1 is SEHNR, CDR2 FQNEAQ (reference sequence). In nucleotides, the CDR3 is TGTGCCAGCACCGCAATCGGGCCCTCCTACGAGCAGTACTTC. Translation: CASTAIGPSYEQYF.

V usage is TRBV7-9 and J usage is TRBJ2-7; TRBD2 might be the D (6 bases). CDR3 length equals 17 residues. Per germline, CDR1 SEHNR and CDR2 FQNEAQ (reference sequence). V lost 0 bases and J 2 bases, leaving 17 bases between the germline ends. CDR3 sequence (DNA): TGTGCCAGCAGCTTAGCGGGGGGATTGGCCGCAGCCTACGAGCAGTACTTC. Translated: CASSLAGGLAAAYEQYF. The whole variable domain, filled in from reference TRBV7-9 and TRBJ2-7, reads DTGVSQNPRHKITKRGQNVTFRCDPISEHNRLYWYRQTLGQGPEFLTYFQNEAQLEKSRLLSDRFSAERPKGSFSTLEIQRTEQGDSAMYLCASSLAGGLAAAYEQYFGPGTRLTVT.

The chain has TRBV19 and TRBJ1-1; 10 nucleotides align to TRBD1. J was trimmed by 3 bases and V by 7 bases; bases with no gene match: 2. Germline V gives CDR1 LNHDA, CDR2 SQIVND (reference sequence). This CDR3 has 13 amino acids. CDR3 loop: CASTGQGYTEAFF. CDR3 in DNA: TGTGCCAGTACGGGACAGGGGTACACTGAAGCTTTCTTT. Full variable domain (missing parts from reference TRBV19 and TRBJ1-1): DGGITQSPKYLFRKEGQNVTLSCEQNLNHDAMYWYRQDPGQGLRLIYYSQIVNDFQKGDIAEGYSVSREKKESFPLTVTSAQKNPTAFYLCASTGQGYTEAFFGQGTRLTVV.

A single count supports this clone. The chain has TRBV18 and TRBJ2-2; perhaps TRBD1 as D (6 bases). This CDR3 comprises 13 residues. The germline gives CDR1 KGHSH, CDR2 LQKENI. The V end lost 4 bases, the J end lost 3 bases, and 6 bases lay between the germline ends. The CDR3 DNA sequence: TGTGCCAGCTCACGACAGGACACCGGGGAGCTGTTTTTT. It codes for CASSRQDTGELFF.

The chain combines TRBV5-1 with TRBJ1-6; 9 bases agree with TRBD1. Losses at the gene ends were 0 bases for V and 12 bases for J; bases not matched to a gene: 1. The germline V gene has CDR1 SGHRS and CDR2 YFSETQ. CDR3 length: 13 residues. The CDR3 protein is CASSLGTGEPLHF. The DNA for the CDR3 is TGCGCCAGCAGCTTGGGGACAGGGGAACCCCTCCACTTT.

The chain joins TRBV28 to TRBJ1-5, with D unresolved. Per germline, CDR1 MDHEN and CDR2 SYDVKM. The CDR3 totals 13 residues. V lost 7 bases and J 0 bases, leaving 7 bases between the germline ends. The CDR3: CASNTDSNQPQHF. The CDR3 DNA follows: TGTGCCAGCAACACAGATAGCAATCAGCCCCAGCATTTT.